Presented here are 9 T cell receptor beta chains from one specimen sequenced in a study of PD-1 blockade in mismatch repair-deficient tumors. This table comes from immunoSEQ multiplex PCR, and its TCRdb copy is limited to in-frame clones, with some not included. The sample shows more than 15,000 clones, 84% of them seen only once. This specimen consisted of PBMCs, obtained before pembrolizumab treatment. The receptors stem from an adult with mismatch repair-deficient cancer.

The CDR3 DNA follows: TGTGCCAGCAGTGCCGGGACCCCGGGGTACAATGAGCAGTTCTTC. Protein product: CASSAGTPGYNEQFF. This chain links TRBV2 with TRBJ2-1, with D tentatively TRBD1 or TRBD2 (5 bases each). The CDR3 loop spans 15 amino acids. Trimming cost V 4 bases and J 4 bases, with 14 bases left between them. CDR1 and CDR2 (germline): SNHLY, FYNNEI.

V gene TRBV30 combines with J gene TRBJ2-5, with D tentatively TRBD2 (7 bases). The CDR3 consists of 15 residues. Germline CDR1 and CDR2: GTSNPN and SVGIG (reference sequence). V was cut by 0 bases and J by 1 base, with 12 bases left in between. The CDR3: CAWSVEAGAQETQYF. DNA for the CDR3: TGTGCCTGGAGTGTAGAGGCGGGGGCCCAAGAGACCCAGTACTTC.

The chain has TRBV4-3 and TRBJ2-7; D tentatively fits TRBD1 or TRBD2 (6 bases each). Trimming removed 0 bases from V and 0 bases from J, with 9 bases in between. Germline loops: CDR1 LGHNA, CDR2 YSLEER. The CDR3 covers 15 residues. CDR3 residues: CASSQDRGASYEQYF. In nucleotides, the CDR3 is TGCGCCAGCAGCCAAGATAGGGGGGCCTCCTACGAGCAGTACTTC.

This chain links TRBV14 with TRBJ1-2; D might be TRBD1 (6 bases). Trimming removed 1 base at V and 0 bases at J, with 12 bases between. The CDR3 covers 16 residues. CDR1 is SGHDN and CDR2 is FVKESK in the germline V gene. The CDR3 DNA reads TGTGCCAGCAGCCAAGGGCAGGGGACCTCTAACTATGGCTACACCTTC. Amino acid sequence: CASSQGQGTSNYGYTF.

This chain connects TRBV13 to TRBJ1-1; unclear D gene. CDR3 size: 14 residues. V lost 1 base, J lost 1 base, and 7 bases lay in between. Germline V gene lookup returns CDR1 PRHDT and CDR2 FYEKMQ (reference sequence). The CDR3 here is CASSLEAANTEAFF. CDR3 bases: TGTGCCAGCAGCTTAGAGGCAGCGAACACTGAAGCTTTCTTT.

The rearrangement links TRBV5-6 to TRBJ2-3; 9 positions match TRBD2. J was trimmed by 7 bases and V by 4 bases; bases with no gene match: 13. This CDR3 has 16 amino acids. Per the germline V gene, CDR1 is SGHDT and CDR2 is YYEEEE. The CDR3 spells CASSPPLLAGEHTQYF. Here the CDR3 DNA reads TGTGCCAGCAGCCCTCCCTTGTTAGCGGGAGAACATACGCAGTATTTT.

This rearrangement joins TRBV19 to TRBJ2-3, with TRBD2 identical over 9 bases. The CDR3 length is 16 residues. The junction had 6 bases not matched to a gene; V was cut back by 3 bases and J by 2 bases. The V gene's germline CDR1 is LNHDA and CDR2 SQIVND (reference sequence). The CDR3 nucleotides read TGTGCCAGTAGTATTGGGGCGGGAGGGCCCACAGATACGCAGTATTTT. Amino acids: CASSIGAGGPTDTQYF.

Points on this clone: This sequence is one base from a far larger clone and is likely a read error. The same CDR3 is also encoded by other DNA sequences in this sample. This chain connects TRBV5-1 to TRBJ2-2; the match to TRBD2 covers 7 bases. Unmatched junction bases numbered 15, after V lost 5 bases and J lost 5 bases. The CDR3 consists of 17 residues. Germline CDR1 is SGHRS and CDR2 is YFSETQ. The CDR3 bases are TGCGCCAGCAGACGGACTAGTGGGAGGGCTGGGACCGGGGAGCTGTTTTTT. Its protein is CASRRTSGRAGTGELFF.

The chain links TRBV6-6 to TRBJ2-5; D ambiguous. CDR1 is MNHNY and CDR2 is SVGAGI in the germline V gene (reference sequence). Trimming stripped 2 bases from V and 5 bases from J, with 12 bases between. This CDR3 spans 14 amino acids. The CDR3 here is CASSYPASEETQYF. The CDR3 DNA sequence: TGTGCCAGCAGTTACCCCGCATCCGAGGAGACCCAGTACTTC.